This T cell receptor (beta chain) was recovered during a study of identical twins. Study results and limitations: Within twin pairs, the out-of-frame alpha sequences they shared showed excess low generation probability. There were fewer insertions in abundant cord blood beta clonotypes, but memory repertoires showed no such pattern.

This clonotype was observed a handful of times. Its antigen is still unknown. Using its own MiXCR run on the 5' RACE reads, TCRdb lists one record per CDR3 protein. Counted here are about 570,000 distinct CDR3 sequences, around a tenth occurring once; the ten biggest clones make up 2.5% to 3%. The same data also contributed to another study, on yellow fever vaccine responses in identical twins.

Sequences were obtained from PBMCs. The TCR originated in a woman aged 18-30 years in good health.

DNA for the CDR3: TGTGCCAGCAGCGACCCAGACAGGGTAGCCTTCGAGCAGTACTTC. Translated, it gives CASSDPDRVAFEQYF. The chain combines TRBV7-9 with TRBJ2-7; 7 bases agree with TRBD1. The CDR3 totals 15 residues. Trimming at V came to 5 bases and at J to 6 bases, leaving 13 bases not matched to a gene. Germline CDR1 reads SEHNR; CDR2 reads FQNEAQ (reference sequence). The complete variable domain, with remaining parts taken from reference TRBV7-9 and TRBJ2-7, reads DTGVSQNPRHKITKRGQNVTFRCDPISEHNRLYWYRQTLGQGPEFLTYFQNEAQLEKSRLLSDRFSAERPKGSFSTLEIQRTEQGDSAMYLCASSDPDRVAFEQYFGPGTRLTVT.